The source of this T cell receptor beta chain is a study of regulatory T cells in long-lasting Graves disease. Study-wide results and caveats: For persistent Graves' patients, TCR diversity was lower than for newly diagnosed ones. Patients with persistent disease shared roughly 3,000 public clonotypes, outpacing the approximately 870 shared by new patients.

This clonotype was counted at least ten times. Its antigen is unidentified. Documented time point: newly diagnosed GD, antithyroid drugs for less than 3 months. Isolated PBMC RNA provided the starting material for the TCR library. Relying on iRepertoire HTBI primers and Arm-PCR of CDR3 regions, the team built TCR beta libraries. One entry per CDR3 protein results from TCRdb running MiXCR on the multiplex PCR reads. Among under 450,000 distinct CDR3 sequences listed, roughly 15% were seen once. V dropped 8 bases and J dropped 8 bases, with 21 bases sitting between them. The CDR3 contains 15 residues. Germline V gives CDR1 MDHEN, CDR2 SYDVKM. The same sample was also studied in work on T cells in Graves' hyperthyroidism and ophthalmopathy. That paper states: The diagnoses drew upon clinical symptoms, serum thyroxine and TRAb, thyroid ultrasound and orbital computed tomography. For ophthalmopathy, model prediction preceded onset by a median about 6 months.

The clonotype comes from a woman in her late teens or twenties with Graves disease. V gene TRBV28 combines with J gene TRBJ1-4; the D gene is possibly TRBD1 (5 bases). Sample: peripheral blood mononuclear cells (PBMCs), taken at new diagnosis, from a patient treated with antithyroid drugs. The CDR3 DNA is TGTGCCAGCCTTTCCGGGGGGGAAAGGATCGAAAAACTGTTTTTT. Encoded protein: CASLSGGERIEKLFF. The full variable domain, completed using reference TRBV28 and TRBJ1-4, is DVKVTQSSRYLVKRTGEKVFLECVQDMDHENMFWYRQDPGLGLRLIYFSYDVKMKEKGDIPEGYSVSREKKERFSLILESASTNQTSMYLCASLSGGERIEKLFFGSGTQLSVL.